One and the same sample provided the 27 T cell receptor beta chains below, sequenced in a study of blood T cell repertoires in COVID-19. Using immunoSEQ multiplex PCR, the repertoire was profiled, and TCRdb retains in-frame clones only, with some absent. This sample has 70,000 or so clones, with around 87% found just once. The sample consisted of peripheral blood. The receptors stem from an elderly woman with active or convalescent COVID-19.

The gene calls are TRBV12-3 or TRBV12-4 and TRBJ2-3; TRBD1 is a possible D gene (5 bases). V lost 7 bases, J lost 2 bases, and 10 bases lay in between. The CDR3 loop spans 13 amino acids. The CDR3 region is CASTTTDTDTQYF. CDR3 DNA sequence: TGTGCCAGCACCACGACAGACACAGATACGCAGTATTTT.

This sequence joins TRBV6-6 and TRBJ2-2; 8 positions agree with TRBD1. The V and J ends lost 2 bases and 1 base, in that order; junction bases with no gene match: 3. CDR3 length: 16 residues. Germline CDR1 MNHNY, CDR2 SVGAGI (reference sequence). The CDR3 coding sequence is TGTGCCAGCAGTTACCCCGGGACAGGGAACACCGGGGAGCTGTTTTTT. It translates to CASSYPGTGNTGELFF.

The genes are TRBV7-3 and TRBJ2-3; the match to TRBD2 covers 9 bases. The V gene's germline CDR1 is SGHTA and CDR2 FQGTGA. V lost 2 bases and J lost 6; bases outside the gene matches: 6. This CDR3 spans 15 amino acids. The CDR3 loop reads CASSLGGGAIDTQYF. CDR3 DNA sequence: TGTGCCAGCAGCTTAGGCGGGGGGGCAATTGATACGCAGTATTTT.

The chain employs TRBV6-5 and TRBJ2-1; 14 bases map to TRBD2. CDR3 length: 16 amino acids. Germline-derived CDR1 and CDR2 are MNHEY and SVGAGI. Trimming removed 4 bases from V and 5 bases from J; junction bases left unmatched: 4. CDR3: CASSWPTSGGDNEQFF. The CDR3 coding sequence is TGTGCCAGCAGTTGGCCGACTAGCGGGGGGGACAATGAGCAGTTCTTC.

The rearrangement uses TRBV28 and TRBJ1-4, with 7 bases identical to TRBD1. With V trimmed by 7 bases and J by 5 bases, 4 bases remained unmatched. Germline V lookup: CDR1 MDHEN, CDR2 SYDVKM. The CDR3 loop spans 13 amino acids. The CDR3 sequence is CASTAGGNEKLFF. Here the CDR3 DNA reads TGTGCCAGCACCGCAGGGGGAAATGAAAAACTGTTTTTT.

The genes are TRBV5-4 and TRBJ2-7; a possible D gene is TRBD1 (5 bases). Germline lookup yields CDR1 SGHNT and CDR2 YYREEE (reference sequence). The V gene lost 3 bases and the J gene lost 2 bases, with 12 bases spanning the gap. This CDR3 comprises 14 residues. For the CDR3, the DNA is TGTGCCAGCAGCTCCCAGGACAAGACCTACGAGCAGTACTTC. Its protein is CASSSQDKTYEQYF.

This sequence joins TRBV28 and TRBJ1-6; D gene uncertain. The V end was cut by 3 bases, the J end by 5 bases, with 8 bases between. This CDR3 contains 14 residues. Germline CDR1 is MDHEN and CDR2 is SYDVKM. The chain's CDR3 is CASSFWQNNSPLHF. DNA of the CDR3: TGTGCCAGCAGTTTCTGGCAGAATAATTCACCCCTCCACTTT.

The chain employs TRBV4-3 and TRBJ2-7, with D possibly TRBD2 on 7 matching bases. The CDR3 consists of 16 residues. Germline V CDR1 and CDR2: LGHNA, YSLEER. V lost 0 bases to trimming and J lost 3 bases, with 15 bases between them. CDR3: CASSQEEKGGRYEQYF. The CDR3 nucleotides are TGCGCCAGCAGCCAAGAGGAGAAGGGGGGGCGCTACGAGCAGTACTTC.

The genes are TRBV6-5 and TRBJ1-5; D possibly corresponds to TRBD1 (6 bases). The CDR3 sequence is 14 residues long. The germline V gene has CDR1 MNHEY and CDR2 SVGAGI. Trimming stripped 4 bases from V and 0 bases from J, with 7 bases between. The CDR3 coding sequence is TGTGCCAGCAGTTGGACAGATAGCAATCAGCCCCAGCATTTT. Its translation: CASSWTDSNQPQHF.

The gene calls are TRBV4-3 and TRBJ2-7; 8 positions match TRBD1. V lost 4 bases to trimming and J lost 4 bases; unmatched junction nucleotides: 9. The CDR3 runs 15 residues. From germline, CDR1 is LGHNA and CDR2 YSLEER. The CDR3 DNA is TGCGCCAGCAGCCCGACGACAGGGGATGTATACGAGCAGTACTTC. Its protein product is CASSPTTGDVYEQYF.

V and J are TRBV6-5 and TRBJ2-1; D is possibly TRBD2 (5 bases). Per germline, CDR1 MNHEY and CDR2 SVGAGI. This CDR3 comprises 12 residues. Deletions cut 8 bases from V and 10 bases from J, with 15 bases between. In DNA form, the CDR3 reads TGTGCCAGCGCCGGCATTACGGGAGAGCAGTTCTTC. Translating it yields CASAGITGEQFF.

Only a few counts were recorded for this clone. This rearrangement joins TRBV19 to TRBJ2-6, with TRBD1 matching over 10 bases. CDR1 is LNHDA, CDR2 SQIVND, per germline (reference sequence). The CDR3 is 17 amino acids. The V and J ends lost 5 bases and 3 bases, in that order; junction bases with no gene match: 7. This CDR3 is CASSYLTGGYGANVLTF. CDR3 coding DNA: TGTGCCAGTAGTTATTTGACAGGGGGCTATGGGGCCAACGTCCTGACTTTC.

V usage is TRBV7-9 and J usage is TRBJ2-2; 7 bases match TRBD1. This CDR3 is 14 amino acids long. The V and J ends lost 8 bases and 1 base, in that order; junction bases with no gene match: 4. CDR1 and CDR2 from the germline V gene are SEHNR and FQNEAQ (reference sequence). CDR3 nucleotide sequence: TGTGCCAGCGGAGGACAGGTGAACACCGGGGAGCTGTTTTTT. Amino acid sequence: CASGGQVNTGELFF.

The rearrangement uses TRBV19 and TRBJ1-1; 7 nucleotides line up with TRBD1. The J segment lost 4 bases and the V segment lost 6 bases, leaving 5 bases of the junction unmatched. The CDR3 consists of 13 residues. CDR1 is LNHDA, CDR2 SQIVND, per germline (reference sequence). CDR3 coding DNA: TGTGCCAGTAGGAGACAGGGTACCACTGAAGCTTTCTTT. Encoded protein: CASRRQGTTEAFF.

In its sample, this clone was seen once. The rearrangement joins TRBV18 to TRBJ1-6; D not certain. The CDR3 spans 12 residues. V was clipped by 6 bases and J by 7 bases, with 7 bases between them. Looked up from germline, CDR1 is KGHSH and CDR2 is LQKENI. The CDR3 DNA reads TGTGCCAGCTCCTATGAAAATTCACCCCTCCACTTT. Translated, it gives CASSYENSPLHF.

The rearrangement joins TRBV19 to TRBJ1-2, with a possible D match to TRBD1 (6 bases). The germline V gene encodes CDR1 LNHDA and CDR2 SQIVND (reference sequence). The CDR3 loop spans 15 amino acids. V was pared by 6 bases and J by 4 bases, with 18 bases between. CDR3 protein: CASSPGGGPSYGYTF. CDR3 DNA: TGTGCCAGTAGCCCAGGCGGGGGGCCGTCCTATGGCTACACCTTC.

The chain carries TRBV5-4 and TRBJ2-3, with a tentative D call TRBD1 (6 bases). V lost 3 bases, J lost 4 bases, and 18 bases lay in between. Per the germline V gene, CDR1 is SGHNT and CDR2 is YYREEE (reference sequence). The CDR3 runs to 16 residues. The CDR3 sequence is CASSSRSRGPPDTQYF. The CDR3 DNA sequence: TGTGCCAGCAGCTCGCGCAGCAGGGGCCCCCCAGATACGCAGTATTTT.

V is TRBV15 and J is TRBJ2-7; perhaps TRBD2 as D (7 bases). The length of the CDR3 is 14 residues. Trimming left V 9 bases short and J 1 base short, with 16 bases between. Germline CDR1 is LNHNV and CDR2 is YYDKDF (reference sequence). The CDR3 bases are TGTGCCACGAGCTTCCGGGGGGCTTCCTACGAGCAGTACTTC. Its translation is CATSFRGASYEQYF.

This clone was seen repeatedly, ten times or more. The J gene is TRBJ1-2, the V gene TRBV27; D might be TRBD1 (6 bases). The germline V and J ends were trimmed by 4 bases and 6 bases, with 15 bases remaining between them. The V gene's germline CDR1 is MNHEY and CDR2 SMNVEV (reference sequence). The CDR3 is 14 amino acids. The CDR3 DNA reads TGTGCCAGCAGTTCTGATCCAGGGGAGAATGGCTACACCTTC. As protein: CASSSDPGENGYTF.

V and J are TRBV5-1 and TRBJ2-3, with TRBD2 matching over 11 bases. Germline assignment: CDR1 SGHRS and CDR2 YFSETQ. This CDR3 comprises 16 residues. With V trimmed by 3 bases and J by 4 bases, 7 bases remained unmatched. The CDR3 is CASSSMGSGGADTQYF. The CDR3 DNA sequence: TGCGCCAGCAGCTCGATGGGTAGCGGGGGGGCAGATACGCAGTATTTT.

With regard to this clone: Other DNA sequences in this sample translate to the same CDR3. The rearrangement uses TRBV18 and TRBJ2-7, with 8 bases fitting TRBD1. CDR1 is KGHSH, CDR2 LQKENI, per germline. CDR3 length equals 14 residues. V dropped 3 bases and J dropped 5; count of bases not matched to a gene: 6. CDR3 region: CASSPLTGGNEQYF. As DNA, the CDR3 is TGTGCCAGCTCACCGCTCACAGGGGGGAACGAGCAGTACTTC.

The chain is built from TRBV9 and TRBJ1-3, with D perhaps TRBD1 (5 bases). Trimming cost V 0 bases and J 4 bases, with 14 bases left between them. The CDR3 sequence is 16 residues long. Germline CDR1 SGDLS, CDR2 YYNGEE. The CDR3 is CASSVGWGDPGNTIYF. The CDR3 nucleotides are TGTGCCAGCAGCGTAGGATGGGGGGACCCGGGAAACACCATATATTTT.

The chain is built from TRBV7-9 and TRBJ1-1; D gene uncertain. V gave up 3 bases and J gave up 2 bases, with 7 bases separating them. CDR3 size: 13 residues. Germline assignment: CDR1 SEHNR and CDR2 FQNEAQ (reference sequence). CDR3 sequence (DNA): TGTGCCAGCAGCTTGGCTCGAAACACTGAAGCTTTCTTT. This translates into CASSLARNTEAFF.

The V call is TRBV11-2, the J call TRBJ2-3; perhaps TRBD1 as D (6 bases). V was trimmed by 5 bases and J by 4 bases, leaving 16 bases between them. CDR1 is SGHAT and CDR2 is FQNNGV in the germline V gene. The CDR3 spans 15 residues. CDR3 coding DNA: TGTGCCAGCAGCCGTCAGCTGGGGGCCGCAGATACGCAGTATTTT. It yields the protein CASSRQLGAADTQYF.

This rearrangement joins TRBV4-3 to TRBJ2-5, with TRBD1 identical over 9 bases. Germline V gene data show CDR1 as LGHNA and CDR2 as YSLEER. The CDR3 contains 14 residues. Unmatched junction bases numbered 7, after V lost 6 bases and J lost 5 bases. CDR3 amino acids: CASRTQGAEETQYF. DNA for the CDR3: TGCGCCAGCAGGACACAGGGGGCGGAGGAGACCCAGTACTTC.

The gene calls are TRBV5-1 and TRBJ2-7, with 13 bases matching TRBD2. Per germline, CDR1 SGHRS and CDR2 YFSETQ. V was clipped by 1 base and J by 4 bases; unmatched bases: 5. This CDR3 region has 16 residues. CDR3 region: CASSLSGLAGVYEQYF. Written as DNA, the CDR3 is TGCGCCAGCAGCTTGTCAGGACTAGCGGGGGTGTACGAGCAGTACTTC.

The chain has TRBV4-3 and TRBJ1-2, with 7 bases lining up with TRBD1. This CDR3 spans 15 amino acids. Trimming cost V 0 bases and J 3 bases; bases outside gene matches: 4. The V gene's germline CDR1 is LGHNA and CDR2 YSLEER. The DNA for the CDR3 is TGCGCCAGCAGCCAAGATGCCGACAGGGACTATGGCTACACCTTC. This codes for CASSQDADRDYGYTF.